This T cell receptor beta chain was identified in a study of OX40 agonist ivuxolimab in advanced cancers. On the study more broadly: Ivuxolimab was delivered to patients intravenously every 2 weeks at doses spanning 0.01 to 10 mg/kg. Treatment received earlier with anti-PD-1, anti-PD-L1 or anti-CTLA-4 agents was allowed, and roughly 40% had some. Patients were 82.7% male with ages roughly 23 to 79, mean about 54.

Findings of the study overall: Averaging showed that CD8+ T cells had more expanded clones than CD4+ did.

The length of the CDR3 is 19 residues. V gave up 4 bases and J gave up 1 base; unmatched junction bases: 15. Per the germline V gene, CDR1 is MGHRA and CDR2 is YSYEKL. Produced via immunoSEQ multiplex PCR; TCRdb's table is partial and in-frame only. The sample shows about 17,000 clones, about 89% of them seen only once. This clone was found once. Its specificity is unknown. This specimen consisted of CD4+ or CD8+ T cells sorted from blood, obtained in a trial of the OX40 agonist ivuxolimab. This TCR derives from an adult with an advanced solid tumor such as melanoma, head and neck, liver or kidney cancer. The chain uses TRBV4-1 and TRBJ2-1; 8 bases are a match to TRBD2. In nucleotides, the CDR3 is TGCGCCAGCAGCCCGGGAGGCGGGGGGATCAGGGGTTCCTACAATGAGCAGTTCTTC. Translation: CASSPGGGGIRGSYNEQFF.